The next 20 T cell receptor beta chains were all read from a single sample in a study of cytomegalovirus exposure and HLA in healthy donors. The PCR contained 60 Vbeta and 13 Jbeta primers. TCRdb keeps only in-frame clones here, not all; method: immunoSEQ multiplex PCR. In the table there are approximately 110,000 clones, 55% to 75% of which are singletons. The sample taken for sequencing was PBMCs. These receptors were collected from a man aged 25-45 years in good health and CMV-seropositive.

This chain links TRBV30 with TRBJ1-2; D is possibly TRBD1 (5 bases). This CDR3 has 13 amino acids. CDR1 is GTSNPN, CDR2 SVGIG, per germline (reference sequence). The germline V and J ends were trimmed by 2 bases and 3 bases, with 10 bases remaining between them. This CDR3 is CAWSSTGDYGYTF. The CDR3, as DNA: TGTGCCTGGAGTTCGACGGGGGACTATGGCTACACCTTC.

The chain carries TRBV30 and TRBJ2-3; 8 bases agree with TRBD2. The CDR3 length is 14 residues. Trimming took 2 bases from V and 4 from J; bases not matched to a gene: 5. The germline CDR1 and CDR2 sequences are GTSNPN and SVGIG (reference sequence). As DNA, the CDR3 is TGTGCCTGGAGTATGCGGGGGGTCGCAGATACGCAGTATTTT. This encodes CAWSMRGVADTQYF.

This chain uses TRBV5-1 with TRBJ2-7, with a possible D match to TRBD1 (6 bases). This CDR3 is built from 15 residues. Germline CDR1 reads SGHRS; CDR2 reads YFSETQ. Trimming shortened V by 0 bases and J by 3 bases, and 13 bases separated the two germline ends. CDR3 nucleotides: TGCGCCAGCAGCTTGGCCCAGGGGCCCATCTACGAGCAGTACTTC. Residues: CASSLAQGPIYEQYF. The variable domain in full, with the rest retrieved from reference TRBV5-1 and TRBJ2-7, is KAGVTQTPRYLIKTRGQQVTLSCSPISGHRSVSWYQQTPGQGLQFLFEYFSETQRNKGNFPGRFSGRQFSNSRSEMNVSTLELGDSALYLCASSLAQGPIYEQYFGPGTRLTVT.

The V gene is TRBV9, the J gene TRBJ1-6; possible D gene TRBD1, 5 bases. The CDR3 consists of 13 residues. The V and J ends lost 3 bases and 10 bases respectively, with 11 bases between them. From germline, CDR1 is SGDLS and CDR2 YYNGEE. In DNA form, the CDR3 reads TGTGCCAGCAGCGAGGCAGGGAACTCACCCCTCCACTTT. Its protein is CASSEAGNSPLHF.

V and J are TRBV5-1 and TRBJ1-3; 10 bases align to TRBD1. CDR3 length equals 14 residues. CDR1 is SGHRS and CDR2 is YFSETQ in the germline V gene. J lost 4 bases, V lost 4 bases, and 2 bases had no gene match. Written as DNA, the CDR3 is TGCGCCAGCAGCGACAGGGGGCTCGGAAACACCATATATTTT. Translation: CASSDRGLGNTIYF.

This clone has only one observation. Sequence at one end of the junction differs from germline and may be a read error. Other DNA sequences in the sample encode the same CDR3. CDR3 bases: TGCGCCAGTAGCTTTCGGGGTGGGAATGGCTACACCTTC. This codes for CASSFRGGNGYTF. V is TRBV19 and J is TRBJ1-2; no clear D gene. CDR1 and CDR2 (germline): LNHDA, SQIVND (reference sequence). This CDR3 comprises 13 residues.

V gene TRBV5-1 combines with J gene TRBJ1-2, with 7 bases aligning to TRBD1. Germline V gives CDR1 SGHRS, CDR2 YFSETQ. The CDR3 contains 15 residues. J gave up 4 bases and V 1 base, and 7 bases lay outside the gene matches. CDR3 sequence: CASSLSRGTVYGYTF. CDR3 nucleotides: TGCGCCAGCAGCTTGTCCCGGGGGACAGTCTATGGCTACACCTTC.

The chain is built from TRBV11-2 and TRBJ1-3; TRBD1 aligns across 8 bases. The CDR3 loop spans 18 amino acids. Germline values: CDR1 SGHAT, CDR2 FQNNGV. The V and J ends lost 2 bases and 2 bases, in that order; junction bases with no gene match: 11. The CDR3 sequence: CASSLRGAGRGPGNTIYF. In nucleotides, the CDR3 is TGTGCCAGCAGCTTACGAGGGGCAGGCAGGGGGCCTGGAAACACCATATATTTT.

This chain joins TRBV30 and TRBJ1-1; D unresolved. CDR1 GTSNPN and CDR2 SVGIG come from the germline V gene (reference sequence). The CDR3 covers 11 residues. Trimming shortened V by 3 bases and J by 7 bases, and 9 bases separated the two germline ends. The CDR3 coding sequence is TGTGCCTGGAGCCCCCTGAGTGAAGCTTTCTTT. Translated: CAWSPLSEAFF.

This chain connects TRBV6-5 to TRBJ1-5; 7 bases agree with TRBD1. Germline values: CDR1 MNHEY, CDR2 SVGAGI. Losses at the gene ends were 5 bases for V and 5 bases for J; bases not matched to a gene: 3. The CDR3 covers 13 residues. This CDR3 is CASSDREYQPQHF. The CDR3 coding sequence is TGTGCCAGCAGTGACAGGGAGTATCAGCCCCAGCATTTT.

This clone has a single count. The rearrangement joins TRBV9 to TRBJ2-5; possible D gene TRBD1, 6 bases. Germline lookup yields CDR1 SGDLS and CDR2 YYNGEE. The CDR3 extends over 17 amino acids. Trimming took off 4 bases at V and 5 bases at J, with 24 bases between the two ends. Here the CDR3 DNA reads TGTGCCAGCAGCCCCCTTGATGGGTGGACAGTGGGGGAGACCCAGTACTTC. Protein sequence: CASSPLDGWTVGETQYF.

This clone was counted a few times. J is TRBJ1-1 and V is TRBV19; 7 positions match TRBD1. V lost 6 bases to trimming and J lost 2 bases; unmatched junction nucleotides: 6. This CDR3 has 14 residues. CDR1 and CDR2 from the germline V gene are LNHDA and SQIVND (reference sequence). CDR3 nucleotide sequence: TGTGCCAGTAGCCTGGGACAGCAAAACACTGAAGCTTTCTTT. Its translation: CASSLGQQNTEAFF.

The V and J genes are TRBV5-4 and TRBJ2-6; no firm D call. The V and J ends lost 5 bases and 2 bases respectively, with 14 bases between them. This CDR3 is built from 16 residues. Germline V CDR1 and CDR2: SGHNT, YYREEE (reference sequence). The CDR3, as DNA: TGTGCCAGCAGGGATCCCGCAGGTACTGGGGCCAACGTCCTGACTTTC. Translation: CASRDPAGTGANVLTF. Looking up the rest from reference TRBV5-4 and TRBJ2-6 gives the full variable domain: ETGVTQSPTHLIKTRGQQVTLRCSSQSGHNTVSWYQQALGQGPQFIFQYYREEENGRGNFPPRFSGLQFPNYSSELNVNALELDDSALYLCASRDPAGTGANVLTFGAGSRLTVL.

This clone was picked up a small number of times. The chain couples TRBV11-3 to TRBJ1-2; no definite D call. V was trimmed by 5 bases and J by 4 bases, leaving 11 bases between them. The germline CDR1 and CDR2 sequences are SGHNT and YENEEA. This CDR3 contains 13 residues. DNA for the CDR3: TGTGCCAGCAGCGCTACAGATGTCTATGGCTACACCTTC. The encoded protein is CASSATDVYGYTF.

This clone was observed a handful of times. The chain carries TRBV9 and TRBJ1-1, with TRBD1 matching over 7 bases. Per germline, CDR1 SGDLS and CDR2 YYNGEE. The CDR3 length is 14 residues. V shed 4 bases, J shed 5 bases, and the junction held 8 bases outside the gene matches. The CDR3 sequence is CASSPQTGKTEAFF. As DNA, the CDR3 is TGTGCCAGCAGCCCCCAGACAGGGAAGACTGAAGCTTTCTTT.

As for this clone: Other DNA sequences from this sample encode an identical CDR3 as well. The CDR3 region is CASSRQGSYEQYF. CDR3 nucleotide sequence: TGCGCCAGCAGCCGACAGGGATCCTACGAGCAGTACTTC. The J gene is TRBJ2-7, the V gene TRBV4-1, with 7 bases lining up with TRBD1. V trimming: 4 bases; J trimming: 1 base; junction bases outside the gene matches: 1. Germline CDR1 and CDR2: MGHRA and YSYEKL. The CDR3 is 13 amino acids.

This clone was seen a few times. J is TRBJ2-7 and V is TRBV28; a weak D match, TRBD1 (5 bases). The CDR3 is 16 amino acids. Germline V CDR1 and CDR2: MDHEN, SYDVKM. The V end was cut by 4 bases, the J end by 4 bases, with 20 bases between. In DNA form, the CDR3 reads TGTGCCAGCAGTTCCACTTTTATTGACAGATCTTACGAGCAGTACGTC. Amino acids: CASSSTFIDRSYEQYV.

With respect to this clone: The germline gene is not matched at one end of the junction; a read error may be the cause. The rearrangement uses TRBV7-7 and TRBJ2-1, with 8 bases identical to TRBD1. This CDR3 is built from 15 residues. From germline, CDR1 is SSHAT and CDR2 FNYEAQ (reference sequence). The CDR3 sequence: CASSRLGQGINEQFF. DNA of the CDR3: TGTGCTAGCAGCAGACTCGGACAGGGAATAAATGAGCAGTTCTTC.

CDR3 residues: CASSLTGGANQPQHF. CDR3 bases: TGTGCCAGCAGCCTGACAGGGGGCGCGAACCAGCCCCAGCATTTT. The V and J genes are TRBV11-2 and TRBJ1-5; 10 bases map to TRBD1. The J segment lost 7 bases and the V segment lost 5 bases, leaving 8 bases of the junction unmatched. The CDR3 has 15 residues. Looked up from germline, CDR1 is SGHAT and CDR2 is FQNNGV.

There are a few counts of this clone. J is TRBJ2-2 and V is TRBV5-1; D may be TRBD1 (6 bases). Trimming stripped 0 bases from V and 5 bases from J, with 11 bases between. The V gene's germline CDR1 is SGHRS and CDR2 YFSETQ. This CDR3 has 15 amino acids. The CDR3 nucleotides are TGCGCCAGCAGCTTGGGTATCAGGGGTACCGGGGAGCTGTTTTTT. Translated, it gives CASSLGIRGTGELFF.